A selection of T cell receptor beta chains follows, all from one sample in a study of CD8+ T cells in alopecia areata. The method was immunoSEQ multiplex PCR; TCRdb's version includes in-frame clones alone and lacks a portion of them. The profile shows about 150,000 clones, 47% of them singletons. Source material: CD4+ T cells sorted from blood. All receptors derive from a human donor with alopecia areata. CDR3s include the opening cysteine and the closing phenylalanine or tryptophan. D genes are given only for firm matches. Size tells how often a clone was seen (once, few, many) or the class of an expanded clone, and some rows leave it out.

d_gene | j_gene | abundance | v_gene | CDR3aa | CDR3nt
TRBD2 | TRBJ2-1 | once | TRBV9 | CASSVVGAGRDEQFF | TGTGCCAGCAGCGTAGTGGGAGCGGGACGGGATGAGCAGTTCTTC
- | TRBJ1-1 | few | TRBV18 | CASSPYRENTEAFF | TGTGCCAGCTCACCCTACAGGGAGAACACTGAAGCTTTCTTT
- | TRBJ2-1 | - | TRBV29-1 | CSVDGSVLSYNEQFF | TGCAGCGTTGATGGCTCTGTCCTTTCCTACAATGAGCAGTTCTTC
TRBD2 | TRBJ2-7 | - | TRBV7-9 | CASSLTSAGGPGGEQYF | TGTGCCAGCAGCTTAACATCAGCGGGAGGGCCCGGAGGGGAGCAGTACTTC
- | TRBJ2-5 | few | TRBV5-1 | CASSTQKRTQETQYF | TGCGCCAGCAGCACACAAAAGCGCACCCAAGAGACCCAGTACTTC
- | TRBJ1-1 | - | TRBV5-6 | CASSSYTEAFF | TGTGCCAGCAGCTCGTACACTGAAGCTTTCTTT
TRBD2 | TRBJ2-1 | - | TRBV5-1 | CASRMVAGGSYNEQFF | TGCGCCAGCAGAATGGTAGCGGGAGGGTCCTACAATGAGCAGTTCTTC
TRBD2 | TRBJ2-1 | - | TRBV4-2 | CASSRTGTSGNNEQFF | TGTGCCAGCAGCCGCACCGGGACTAGCGGCAACAATGAGCAGTTCTTC
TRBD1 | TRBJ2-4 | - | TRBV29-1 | CSVRTGGSKNIQYF | TGCAGCGTTAGGACAGGGGGGTCCAAAAACATTCAGTACTTC
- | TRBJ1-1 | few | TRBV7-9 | CASSRSKGTEAFF | TGTGCCAGCAGCAGAAGCAAAGGGACTGAAGCTTTCTTT
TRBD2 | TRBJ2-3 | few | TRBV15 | CATSRRLAGVVDTQYF | TGTGCCACCAGCCGAAGACTAGCGGGAGTTGTTGATACGCAGTATTTT
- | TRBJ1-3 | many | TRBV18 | CASSKDQTALPGNTIYF | TGTGCCAGCTCAAAAGATCAGACGGCCCTGCCTGGAAACACCATATATTTT
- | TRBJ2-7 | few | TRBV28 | CASSADYSEQYF | TGTGCCAGCAGCGCCGACTACAGCGAGCAGTACTTC
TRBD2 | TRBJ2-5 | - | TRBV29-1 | CSVGDYQETQYF | TGCAGCGTTGGGGACTATCAAGAGACCCAGTACTTC
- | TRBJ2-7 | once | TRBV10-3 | CAISETASYEQYF | TGTGCCATCAGTGAGACGGCCTCCTACGAGCAGTACTTC
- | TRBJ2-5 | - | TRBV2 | CASSEDRVASQYF | TGTGCCAGCAGTGAAGATAGGGTTGCGTCCCAGTACTTC
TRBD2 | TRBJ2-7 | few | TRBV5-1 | CASSLRGRAYEQYF | TGCGCCAGCAGCTTGCGCGGGAGGGCCTACGAGCAGTACTTC
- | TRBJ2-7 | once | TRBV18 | CASSRSYEQYF | TGTGCCAGCTCACGATCCTACGAGCAGTACTTC
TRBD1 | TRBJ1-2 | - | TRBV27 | CASSSLITGGGGYTF | TGTGCCAGCAGTTCCCTTATAACAGGGGGCGGCGGCTACACCTTC
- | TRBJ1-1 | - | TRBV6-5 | CASSYGGGHTEAFF | TGTGCCAGCAGTTACGGGGGGGGGCATACTGAAGCTTTCTTT
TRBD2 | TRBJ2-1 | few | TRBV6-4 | CASSEFRTSSYNEQFF | TGTGCCAGCAGTGAGTTTCGGACTAGCTCTTACAATGAGCAGTTCTTC
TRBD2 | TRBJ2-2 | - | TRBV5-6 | CASSLWWEGFAGELFF | TGTGCCAGCAGCTTGTGGTGGGAGGGCTTCGCCGGGGAGCTGTTTTTT
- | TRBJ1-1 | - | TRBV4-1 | CASSQERQDTEAFF | TGCGCCAGCAGCCAAGAACGACAGGACACTGAAGCTTTCTTT
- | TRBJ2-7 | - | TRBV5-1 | CASSPWDIYEQYF | TGCGCCAGCAGCCCCTGGGACATCTACGAGCAGTACTTC
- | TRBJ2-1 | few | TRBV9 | CASSPGLGGGLYNEQFF | TGTGCCAGCAGCCCGGGACTTGGGGGTGGCCTATACAATGAGCAGTTCTTC
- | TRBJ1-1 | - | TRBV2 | CASSEIGLTEAFF | TGTGCCAGCAGTGAAATCGGGTTGACTGAAGCTTTCTTT
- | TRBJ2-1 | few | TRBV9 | CASSVGAGAYNEQFF | TGTGCCAGCAGCGTAGGGGCCGGAGCCTACAATGAGCAGTTCTTC
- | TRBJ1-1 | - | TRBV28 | CASSYPQKGINTEAFF | TGTGCCAGCAGTTACCCTCAAAAAGGCATCAACACTGAAGCTTTCTTT
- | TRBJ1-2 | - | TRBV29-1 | CSVHDYGYTF | TGCAGCGTGCACGATTATGGCTACACCTTC
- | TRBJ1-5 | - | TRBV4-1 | CASSQDERGTNQPQHF | TGCGCCAGCAGCCAAGACGAAAGAGGCACTAATCAGCCCCAGCATTTT
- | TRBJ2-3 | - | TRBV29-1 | CSVEGQEIPTQYF | TGCAGCGTTGAAGGCCAGGAGATACCGACGCAGTATTTT
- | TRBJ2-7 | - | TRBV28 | CASSRGNIYEQYF | TGTGCCAGCAGTCGGGGGAATATCTACGAGCAGTACTTC
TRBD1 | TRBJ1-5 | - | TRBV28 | CASSVDRGNQPQHF | TGTGCCAGCAGTGTCGACAGGGGCAATCAGCCCCAGCATTTT
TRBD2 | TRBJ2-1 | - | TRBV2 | CASSTSGRGNEQFF | TGTGCCAGCAGTACTAGCGGGAGGGGCAATGAGCAGTTCTTC
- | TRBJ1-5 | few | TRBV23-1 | CASSHCFSSRQPQHF | TGCGCCAGCAGTCATTGTTTCTCTTCGCGGCAGCCCCAGCATTTT
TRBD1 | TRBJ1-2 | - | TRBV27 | CASSWAGTGYGYTF | TGTGCCAGCAGTTGGGCCGGGACAGGATATGGCTACACCTTC
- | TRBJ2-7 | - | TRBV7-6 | CASSPMESTYEQYF | TGTGCCAGCAGCCCGATGGAAAGCACCTACGAGCAGTACTTC
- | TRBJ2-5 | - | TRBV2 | CASRMKETQYF | TGTGCCAGCAGAATGAAAGAGACCCAGTACTTC
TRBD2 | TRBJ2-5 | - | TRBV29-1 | CSVGASGIVETQYF | TGCAGCGTTGGGGCTAGCGGGATTGTAGAGACCCAGTACTTC
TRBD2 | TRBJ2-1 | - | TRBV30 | CAWSVHSLSGRDEQFF | TGTGCCTGGAGTGTACATTCCCTTAGCGGGAGAGATGAGCAGTTCTTC
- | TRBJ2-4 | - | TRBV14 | CASSQGGQGGNIQYF | TGTGCCAGCAGCCAAGGAGGACAGGGAGGGAACATTCAGTACTTC
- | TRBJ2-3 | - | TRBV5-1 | CASRSLAITDTQYF | TGCGCCAGCAGATCTCTAGCGATCACAGATACGCAGTATTTT
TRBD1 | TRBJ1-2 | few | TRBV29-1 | CSVGGQAQGYGYTF | TGCAGCGTGGGTGGACAGGCCCAGGGCTATGGCTACACCTTC
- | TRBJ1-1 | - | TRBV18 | CASSPDRRSEAFF | TGTGCCAGCTCACCCGACAGGCGGTCTGAAGCTTTCTTT
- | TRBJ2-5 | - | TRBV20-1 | CSASGGETQYF | TGCAGTGCTAGCGGGGGTGAGACCCAGTACTTC
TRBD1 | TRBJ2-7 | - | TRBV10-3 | CAISGGTGDYEQYF | TGTGCCATCAGCGGCGGGACAGGGGACTACGAGCAGTACTTC
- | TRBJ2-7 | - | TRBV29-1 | CSVALRGAYYEQYF | TGCAGCGTTGCCCTACGGGGGGCGTATTACGAGCAGTACTTC
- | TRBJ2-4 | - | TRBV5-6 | CASSLGVLAKNIQYF | TGTGCCAGCAGCTTGGGGGTACTAGCCAAAAACATTCAGTACTTC